Listed below are T cell receptor beta chains from one sample, sequenced in a study of shared clonotypes between healthy human individuals. Measured with immunoSEQ multiplex PCR; TCRdb has only the in-frame clones, and not every one. The table records about 230,000 clones, approximately 70% of them present only once. The sequencing input was memory CD4+ T cells sorted from blood. The receptors stem from a young man in good health. Each CDR3 is given with its conserved first and last residue. The order of the fields is clone size, V gene, J gene, D gene, CDR3 protein, CDR3 DNA. D genes are given only for firm matches. Size values are once, few and many counts, or a class for expanded clones, and some rows have none.

size: few; V: TRBV6-1; J: TRBJ2-2; D: .; CDR3: CASSEYIGSTGELFF; DNA: TGTGCCAGCAGTGAATACATCGGGAGCACCGGGGAGCTGTTTTTT
size: .; V: TRBV15; J: TRBJ1-2; D: .; CDR3: CATSRDDGQWGMGGYTF; DNA: TGTGCCACCAGCAGAGATGATGGACAGTGGGGGATGGGTGGCTACACCTTC
size: few; V: TRBV29-1; J: TRBJ2-5; D: TRBD2; CDR3: CSVTGGDGETQYF; DNA: TGCAGCGTTACCGGGGGGGACGGAGAGACCCAGTACTTC
size: .; V: TRBV28; J: TRBJ1-5; D: TRBD1; CDR3: CASSWNPRDRGTMGNQPQHF; DNA: TGTGCCAGCAGCTGGAATCCCCGGGACAGGGGAACTATGGGCAATCAGCCCCAGCATTTT
size: .; V: TRBV6-1; J: TRBJ2-6; D: .; CDR3: CASMGGASGANVLTF; DNA: TGTGCCAGCATGGGGGGCGCTTCTGGGGCCAACGTCCTGACTTTC
size: few; V: TRBV7-7; J: TRBJ2-5; D: .; CDR3: CASSLRERETQYF; DNA: TGTGCCAGCAGCTTAAGGGAGCGGGAGACCCAGTACTTC
size: .; V: TRBV5-1; J: TRBJ2-3; D: TRBD2; CDR3: CASSARAIGAGVGADTQYF; DNA: TGCGCCAGCAGCGCGAGGGCTATTGGAGCGGGAGTTGGTGCAGATACGCAGTATTTT
size: .; V: TRBV19; J: TRBJ1-5; D: .; CDR3: CASSIFRGQDRDQPQHF; DNA: TGTGCCAGTAGTATATTTCGAGGTCAAGATCGCGATCAGCCCCAGCATTTT
size: few; V: TRBV5-1; J: TRBJ2-7; D: .; CDR3: CASSLAEDSSYEQYF; DNA: TGCGCCAGCAGCTTGGCCGAAGACAGCTCCTACGAGCAGTACTTC
size: .; V: TRBV29-1; J: TRBJ1-2; D: .; CDR3: CSVGEYYGYTF; DNA: TGCAGCGTCGGGGAGTACTATGGCTACACCTTC
size: once; V: TRBV5-1; J: TRBJ2-5; D: .; CDR3: CASNPTGPLETQYF; DNA: TGCGCCAGCAACCCAACCGGGCCCCTGGAGACCCAGTACTTC
size: .; V: TRBV5-1; J: TRBJ2-5; D: TRBD1; CDR3: CASSSTGYTETQYF; DNA: TGCGCCAGCAGCTCGACAGGGTATACGGAGACCCAGTACTTC
size: .; V: TRBV1; J: TRBJ2-2; D: .; CDR3: CTSSQDRGQGVRTNTGELFF; DNA: TGCACCAGCAGCCAAGACCGCGGACAGGGGGTTCGAACGAACACCGGGGAGCTGTTTTTT
size: .; V: TRBV6-6; J: TRBJ2-1; D: TRBD1; CDR3: CASRPGTGFYNEQFF; DNA: TGTGCCAGCAGACCAGGGACAGGATTCTACAATGAGCAGTTCTTC
size: .; V: TRBV27; J: TRBJ2-7; D: TRBD2; CDR3: CASKGLAGSSSYEQYF; DNA: TGTGCCAGCAAGGGACTAGCGGGATCGAGCTCCTACGAGCAGTACTTC
size: .; V: TRBV29-1; J: TRBJ2-3; D: TRBD2; CDR3: CSVEKAGGLSDTQYF; DNA: TGCAGCGTTGAAAAGGCGGGAGGGCTCTCAGATACGCAGTATTTT
size: .; V: TRBV7-8; J: TRBJ2-1; D: .; CDR3: CASSLGQPAYNEQFF; DNA: TGTGCCAGCAGCTTAGGGCAGCCCGCCTACAATGAGCAGTTCTTC